This entry is about one T cell receptor beta chain. There is no known antigen for this receptor. It has no much larger one-base neighbor in the sample; base qualities were not kept. The data derive from a study of cytomegalovirus exposure and HLA in healthy donors (dated by TCRdb to 2015 to 2018). Concerning the study at large: An earlier analysis of several hundred of the donors reported about 250 Gb of sequence data and 117 million unique TCR beta sequences from 150 million to 200 million T cells. About 300 gigabases of sequencing data and tens of millions of unique TCR sequences were included in an early release covering several hundred HLA-typed donors. Of the approximately 400 genotyped donors, approximately 82% fell in the genetic ancestry cluster associated with self-reported Caucasian donors. The study aimed to test whether signatures of past pathogen exposure could be identified by cataloging public T cell receptors. The study used immunosequencing to profile the T cell repertoires of 670 or so subjects and linked those repertoires to cytomegalovirus serostatus. In addition to the first cohort of hundreds of subjects, a separate validation cohort of over 90 different subjects was used. The study combined high-throughput TCR immunosequencing, statistical association of individual TCRs with disease status, and machine learning to predict cytomegalovirus infection status. In a later analysis, previously published TCR beta repertoires from hundreds of donors were re-analyzed and high-resolution HLA genotyping was added so that TCR occurrence patterns could be studied. Rather than using new phenotypic data, the later analysis identified candidate immune exposures from TCR beta sequences and from how often those sequences occurred across donors. To decide whether each TCR beta V gene segment behaved as functional or pseudogenic, an earlier analysis of some 570 of the donors relied on high-throughput TCR beta sequencing. Donor age, sex, ethnicity and CMV serostatus were compiled alongside the repertoire data. In a later genetic analysis, genome-wide SNP genotypes for about 65% of the roughly 670 donors were used, and that subset was treated as a discovery cohort. All discovery cohort repertoires had been generated using a single sequencing platform. Both class I and class II loci were covered by HLA typing, at four-digit resolution. Typing coverage differed by locus: A, B, C, DRB1 and DQB1 were typed in roughly 620-630 donors, DQA1 in about 500, DPA1 in around 580, and DPB1 in around 490. About five DR-DQ haplotypes were handled as single units for association and clustering because linkage in the cohort was strong. Across about 380 genotyped donors of the cohort, an average of about 240,000 unique TCR beta nucleotide sequences per donor were sequenced, and roughly a sixth of those sequences were non-productive. The paper as a whole reports these results and caveats: When HLA alleles, especially DR and DQ, strongly co-occurred, TCR associations were difficult to assign to individual alleles. A later analysis associated about 17,000 TCR beta sequences with specific HLA alleles at a false discovery rate of 0.05. In a later analysis, HLA-associated TCR beta chains were found to be more clonally expanded and to have lower generation probabilities than equally common non-associated chains. A further reported finding was that TCR beta sequences accurately predicted the HLA-A and HLA-B alleles for most subjects in the first cohort. V-gene and J-gene trimming of TCR beta chains was associated with a missense DCLRE1C variant in a later genetic analysis, and the association was replicated in an independent cohort. A group of highly shared sequence variants was considered likely to be a technical artifact of the sequencing pipeline. Presence/absence analyses assumed roughly uniform sequencing depth across donors, an assumption that may not hold. According to a later analysis, most CMV-associated TCR beta chains appeared to be HLA-restricted, and the HLA associations seemed to be driven largely by CMV exposure. In a later analysis, the rate of TCR association differed among HLA loci, with DRB1 alleles having the most associated TCRs and HLA-C alleles having the fewest. In a later genetic analysis, fewer N-insertions in productive TCRs were reported among donors in an Asian-associated ancestry cluster than the roughly 700-donor mean. In vitro tests confirmed that a few of the cytomegalovirus-associated TCR beta chains recognize cytomegalovirus antigens. A total of roughly 160 TCR beta chains were listed by the study as associated with cytomegalovirus. According to the authors, the approach could potentially be generalized to other disease states and immunological phenotypes. Correlated functional status among segregating V segments might be attributable to linkage disequilibrium, but an unknown experimental factor could not be ruled out. Most TCR sequences were observed very rarely across donors, whereas some public TCRs were present in many individuals. A later analysis reported that several top co-occurrence clusters appeared linked to parvovirus B19, influenza, CMV and Epstein-Barr virus. The classifier was reported to diagnose cytomegalovirus status with high specificity and sensitivity in both the original cohort and the validation cohort. Some IMGT-functional V segments, including TRBV6-2 and TRBV6-3, could not be told apart with the 87-base-pair reads, so those segments were excluded. This cohort had only TCR beta chains sequenced, and the lack of alpha or paired-chain data limited which features could be detected. The earlier analysis of 450 to 700 of the donors excluded some 15 rarely observed V segments, including chromosome 9 orphons, because counts were too low. For the cohort, immune exposure information was limited to CMV serostatus. In an earlier analysis of more than 500 of the donors, most TCR beta V segments appeared in productive rearrangements about 87% or about 30% of the time, broadly matching IMGT annotations. HLA typing was unavailable for some donors at each locus, so association tests used only the typed subset.

Receptors were amplified or captured by the immunoSEQ multiplex PCR assay. A mixture of 60 forward primers for TCR Vbeta segments and 13 reverse primers for TCR Jbeta segments was used in the multiplex PCR. The CDR3 region of rearranged TCR beta genes was amplified from genomic DNA by a multiplex PCR assay. The amplified TCR beta libraries were sequenced on the Illumina HiSeq System as 87-base-pair reads. As for the original processing: A later analysis tallied 70 million to 100 million unique TCR beta chains across the 550 to 850 repertoires, and some 10 million of those chains were shared by two or more donors. A nearest-neighbor algorithm error-corrected the raw reads and collapsed the reads into unique sequences, merging closely related sequences to remove PCR and sequencing errors. To assign V, D and J gene segments, CDR3 sequences were aligned to IMGT reference sequences. For a sequence to be retained, a match of at least six nucleotides to both a V gene segment and a J gene segment was required. A rearrangement was called productive if the CDR3 had no stop codons and remained in frame with V and J, and every other rearrangement was called non-productive. CDR3 was defined according to IMGT convention as the region running from the second conserved V-encoded cysteine to the conserved J-encoded phenylalanine. Sequences without an unambiguous match to a single V gene segment were excluded from the earlier analysis of several hundred of the donors. An earlier analysis of a few hundred of the donors classified V segments as functional when productive rearrangements were above 56.7% and as segregating when the standard deviation between donors was above 5%. A statistical classification framework was built for diagnosing cytomegalovirus status from the catalog of TCR beta chain sequences. A later analysis assigned V and J genes by comparing TCR nucleotide sequences with IMGT/GENE-DB human TR gene sequences. A later analysis assigned CDR3 sequences and most-parsimonious VDJ recombination scenarios with the TCRdist pipeline. A later analysis defined each TCR beta chain by its CDR3 amino acid sequence plus V-gene family, and excluded reads lacking a unique V-gene family. To address suspected cross-contamination and a sequencing artifact, a later analysis removed 450 to 700 highly shared, low-generation-probability nucleotide sequences. In a later analysis, a clonal expansion index for each public chain was calculated from normalized within-repertoire ranks of inferred template counts. In a later analysis, generation probabilities were computed with a VDJ recombination model fitted to out-of-frame rearrangements, and the resulting probabilities were checked against IGoR. Hypergeometric tests were used in a later analysis to score TCR-TCR, TCR-HLA and TCR-CMV co-occurrence, with a repertoire-size bias correction applied to the TCR pairs. In a later analysis, false discovery rates were estimated by permuting HLA or CMV assignments 20 times. A later analysis grouped co-occurring TCRs with DBSCAN, adding TCRdist sequence similarity when clustering within HLA-allele-positive subsets. Co-occurrence clustering excluded repertoires with fewer than 30,000 or more than 120,000 public chains, plus five with anomalous nucleotide sharing. The table comes from immuneACCESS by way of TCRdb, which keeps in-frame sequences with V and J called. Part of the clones is missing from these tables; in studies checked, under half for an unresolved V gene and the rest for unknown reasons. V and J calls plus clone size are reproduced from that table; the DNA served to infer D and trimming. The sample table lists approximately 150,000 clones, about 63% of them with a count of one. The top ten clonotypes cover 2.8% of the sample.

CDR1 and CDR2 were assigned from the germline V gene as MGHRA and YSYEKL. The CDR3 contains 16 residues, cysteine and phenylalanine counted. Of all the DNA, just the CDR3 is kept, 48 bases in frame from base 1. Deletion took 4 bases off V and 0 bases off J, with a span of 15 bases between the germline ends. The cohort consisted of 666 healthy bone marrow donors. Cohort members were all nominally healthy when sampled, although unrecorded immune exposures were likely present. The donor tested CMV seropositive and was one of the 289 seropositive cohort members. A peripheral blood sample was collected from each donor, and TCR beta sequencing was performed on peripheral blood mononuclear cells. The Qiagen DNeasy Blood Extraction Kit was used to extract genomic DNA from the blood cell samples.

The V gene is TRBV4-1 and the J gene is TRBJ1-1, with no reliable assignment of the D segment. Specimen: PBMCs. The sequence was collected from a woman aged 40 to 55 in good health and CMV-seropositive. The DNA is as follows: TGCGCCAGCAGCCCCTTGGCGGGAGGGATGAACACTGAAGCTTTCTTT. This gives the protein CASSPLAGGMNTEAFF.